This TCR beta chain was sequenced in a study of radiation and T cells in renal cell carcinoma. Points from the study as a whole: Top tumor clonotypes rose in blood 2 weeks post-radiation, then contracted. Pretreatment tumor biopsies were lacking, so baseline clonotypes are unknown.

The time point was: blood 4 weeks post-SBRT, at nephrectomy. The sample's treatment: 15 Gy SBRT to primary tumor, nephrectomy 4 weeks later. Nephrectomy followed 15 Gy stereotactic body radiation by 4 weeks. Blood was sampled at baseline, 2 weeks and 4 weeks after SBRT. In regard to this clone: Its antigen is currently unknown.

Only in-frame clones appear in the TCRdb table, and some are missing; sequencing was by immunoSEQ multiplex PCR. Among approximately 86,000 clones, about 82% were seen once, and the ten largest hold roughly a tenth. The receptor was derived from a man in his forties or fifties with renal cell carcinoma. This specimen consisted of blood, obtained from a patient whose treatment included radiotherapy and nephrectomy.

The CDR3 reads CASSAGQGNYGYTF. Written as DNA, the CDR3 is TGTGCCAGCAGCGCGGGACAGGGAAACTATGGCTACACCTTC. The chain carries TRBV7-8 and TRBJ1-2; TRBD1 agrees at 9 bases. V was clipped by 5 bases and J by 2 bases; unmatched bases: 3. CDR1 is SGHVS, CDR2 FQNEAQ, per germline. The length of the CDR3 is 14 residues.